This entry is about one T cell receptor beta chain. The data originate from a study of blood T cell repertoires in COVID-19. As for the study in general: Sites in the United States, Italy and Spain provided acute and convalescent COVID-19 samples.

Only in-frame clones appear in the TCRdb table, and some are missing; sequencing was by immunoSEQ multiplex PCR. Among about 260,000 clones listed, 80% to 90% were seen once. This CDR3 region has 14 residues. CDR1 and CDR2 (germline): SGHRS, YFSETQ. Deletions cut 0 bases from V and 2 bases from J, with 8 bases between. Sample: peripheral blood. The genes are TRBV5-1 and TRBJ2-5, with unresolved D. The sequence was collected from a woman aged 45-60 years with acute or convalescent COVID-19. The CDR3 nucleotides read TGCGCCAGCAGCTTGGCGGAGCTACAAGAGACCCAGTACTTC. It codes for CASSLAELQETQYF.